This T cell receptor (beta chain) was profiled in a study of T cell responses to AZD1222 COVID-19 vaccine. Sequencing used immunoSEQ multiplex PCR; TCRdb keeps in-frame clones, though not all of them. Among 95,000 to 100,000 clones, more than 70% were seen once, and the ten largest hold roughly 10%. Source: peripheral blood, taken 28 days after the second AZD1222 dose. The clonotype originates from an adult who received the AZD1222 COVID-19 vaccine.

CDR3 amino acids: CASSTWGGISPEAFF. CDR3 nucleotide sequence: TGTGCCAGTAGTACATGGGGGGGGATATCCCCTGAAGCTTTCTTT. The rearrangement uses TRBV19 and TRBJ1-1, with a possible D match to TRBD1 (5 bases). CDR1 is LNHDA, CDR2 SQIVND, per germline (reference sequence). This CDR3 is built from 15 residues. Trimming took 4 bases from V and 6 from J, leaving 18 bases between them.